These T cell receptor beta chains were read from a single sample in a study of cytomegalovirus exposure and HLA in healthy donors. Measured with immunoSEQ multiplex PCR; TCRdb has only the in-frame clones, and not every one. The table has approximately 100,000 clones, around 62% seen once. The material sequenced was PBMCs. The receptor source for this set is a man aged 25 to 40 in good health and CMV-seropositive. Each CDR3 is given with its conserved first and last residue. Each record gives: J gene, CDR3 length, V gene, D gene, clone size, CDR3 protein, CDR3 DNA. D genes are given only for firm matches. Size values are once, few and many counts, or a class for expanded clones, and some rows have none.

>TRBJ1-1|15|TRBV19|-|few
CASSIVAGQWTEAFF
TGTGCCAGTAGTATAGTCGCGGGGCAGTGGACTGAAGCTTTCTTT
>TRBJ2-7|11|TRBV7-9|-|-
CASSPGYEQYF
TGTGCCAGCAGCCCCGGGTACGAGCAGTACTTC
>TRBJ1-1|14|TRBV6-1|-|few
CASSEMGADTEAFF
TGTGCCAGCAGTGAAATGGGGGCGGACACTGAAGCTTTCTTT
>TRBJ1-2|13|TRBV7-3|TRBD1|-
CASGGGTGEGYTF
TGTGCCAGCGGGGGGGGGACAGGGGAGGGCTACACCTTC
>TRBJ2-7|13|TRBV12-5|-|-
CASGEIGGYEQYF
TGTGCTAGTGGCGAGATCGGGGGTTACGAGCAGTACTTC
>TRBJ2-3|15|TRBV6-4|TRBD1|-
CASSRGQGETDTQYF
TGTGCCAGCAGCCGAGGACAGGGGGAAACAGATACGCAGTATTTT
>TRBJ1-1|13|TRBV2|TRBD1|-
CAVEDRGYTEAFF
TGTGCCGTTGAAGACAGGGGTTACACTGAAGCTTTCTTT
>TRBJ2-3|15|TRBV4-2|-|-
CASSQDGTSTDTQYF
TGTGCCAGCAGCCAAGATGGGACTAGCACAGATACGCAGTATTTT
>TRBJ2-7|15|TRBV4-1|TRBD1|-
CASSQRQGPTYEQYF
TGCGCCAGCAGCCAGAGACAGGGTCCCACCTACGAGCAGTACTTC
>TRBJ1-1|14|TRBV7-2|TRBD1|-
CASSRDRGDTEAFF
TGTGCCAGCAGTAGGGACAGGGGGGATACTGAAGCTTTCTTT
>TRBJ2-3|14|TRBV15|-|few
CATSRGSPTDTQYF
TGTGCCACCAGCAGAGGTAGCCCCACAGATACGCAGTATTTT
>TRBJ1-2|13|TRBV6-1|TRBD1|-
CASNGQGLYGYTF
TGTGCCAGCAACGGACAGGGTCTTTATGGCTACACCTTC
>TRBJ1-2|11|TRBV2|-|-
CASSRGYGYTF
TGTGCCAGCAGTCGGGGCTATGGCTACACCTTC
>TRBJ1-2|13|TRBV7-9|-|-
CASSDNGGAGYTF
TGTGCCAGCAGCGATAATGGAGGGGCGGGCTACACCTTC
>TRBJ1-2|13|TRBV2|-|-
CASSVQVRYGYTF
TGTGCCAGCAGTGTACAGGTTAGGTATGGCTACACCTTC
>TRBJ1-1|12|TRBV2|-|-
CASCFRATEAFF
TGTGCCAGCTGTTTCAGGGCCACTGAAGCTTTCTTT
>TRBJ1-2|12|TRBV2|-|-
CASSEARNGYTF
TGTGCCAGCAGTGAAGCTAGAAATGGCTACACCTTC
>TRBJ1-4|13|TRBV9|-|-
CASSARGSEKLFF
TGTGCCAGCAGCGCACGGGGGAGTGAAAAACTGTTTTTT
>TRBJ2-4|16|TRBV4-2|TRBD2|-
CASSHSSLAGRNIQYF
TGTGCCAGCAGCCACTCCTCACTAGCGGGGAGGAACATTCAGTACTTC
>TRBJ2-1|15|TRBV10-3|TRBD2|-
CAISEAAGAYNEQFF
TGTGCCATCAGTGAAGCGGCGGGGGCCTACAATGAGCAGTTCTTC
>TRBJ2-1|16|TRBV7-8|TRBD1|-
CASRLLGQGGHNEQFF
TGTGCCAGCAGACTCCTCGGACAGGGAGGACACAATGAGCAGTTCTTC
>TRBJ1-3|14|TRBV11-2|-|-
CASSPRLSGNTIYF
TGTGCCAGCAGCCCCCGACTCTCTGGAAACACCATATATTTT
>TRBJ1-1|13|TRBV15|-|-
CATSPAGLAEAFF
TGTGCCACCAGCCCCGCAGGGCTGGCTGAAGCTTTCTTT
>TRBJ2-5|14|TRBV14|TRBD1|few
CASSLVRGRVNQYF
TGTGCCAGCAGCCTCGTCAGGGGGCGCGTTAATCAGTACTTC
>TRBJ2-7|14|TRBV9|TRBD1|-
CASSFGQGGAEQYF
TGTGCCAGCAGCTTTGGACAGGGTGGCGCCGAGCAGTACTTC
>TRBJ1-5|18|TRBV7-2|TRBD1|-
CASSPRTGGDSGNQPQHF
TGTGCCAGCAGCCCCCGGACAGGGGGTGACTCGGGCAATCAGCCCCAGCATTTT
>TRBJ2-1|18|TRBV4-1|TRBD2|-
CASSQDVRGGALLYEQFF
TGCGCCAGCAGCCAAGATGTTCGCGGGGGGGCGCTTTTATATGAGCAGTTCTTC
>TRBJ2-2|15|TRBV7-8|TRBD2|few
CASSLVGLAGGELFF
TGTGCCAGCAGCTTAGTCGGACTAGCGGGCGGGGAGCTGTTTTTT
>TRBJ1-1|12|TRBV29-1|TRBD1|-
CSARSGGTEAFF
TGCAGCGCTCGATCAGGGGGCACTGAAGCTTTCTTT
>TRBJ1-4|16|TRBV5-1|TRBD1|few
CASSDGTGETNEKLFF
TGCGCCAGCAGCGACGGGACAGGGGAAACTAATGAAAAACTGTTTTTT
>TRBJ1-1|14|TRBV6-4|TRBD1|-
CASSATGGIGEAFF
TGTGCCAGCAGTGCCACAGGGGGCATAGGTGAAGCTTTCTTT
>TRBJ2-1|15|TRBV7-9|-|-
CASSIGGPEMGEQFF
TGTGCCAGCAGCATAGGGGGGCCGGAAATGGGTGAGCAGTTCTTC
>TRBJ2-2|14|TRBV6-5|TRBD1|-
CASSRTGDTGELFF
TGTGCCAGCAGCCGGACAGGGGACACCGGGGAGCTGTTTTTT
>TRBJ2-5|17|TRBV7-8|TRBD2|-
CASSSAGALSRLETQYF
TGTGCCAGCAGCTCAGCGGGGGCCCTCTCGAGACTGGAGACCCAGTACTTC
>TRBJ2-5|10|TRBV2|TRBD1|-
CGTGAETQYF
TGTGGCACAGGGGCGGAGACCCAGTACTTC
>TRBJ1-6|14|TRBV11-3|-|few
CASSSQGSNSPLHF
TGTGCCAGCAGCTCCCAGGGTAGCAATTCACCCCTCCACTTT
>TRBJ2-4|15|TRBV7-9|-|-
CASSARGGGKNIQYF
TGTGCCAGCAGCGCCCGAGGGGGGGGGAAAAACATTCAGTACTTC
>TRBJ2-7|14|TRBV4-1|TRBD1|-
CASSQRDSQHEQYF
TGCGCCAGCAGCCAACGGGACAGTCAACACGAGCAGTACTTC
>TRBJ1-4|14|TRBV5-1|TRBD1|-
CASSKGTANEKLFF
TGCGCCAGCAGCAAGGGGACAGCGAATGAAAAACTGTTTTTT
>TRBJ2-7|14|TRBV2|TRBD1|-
CASRAGQGAYEQYF
TGTGCCAGCAGGGCGGGACAGGGGGCTTACGAGCAGTACTTC
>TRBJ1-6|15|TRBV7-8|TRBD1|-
CASSQVRDRGSPLHF
TGTGCCAGCAGCCAAGTCCGGGACAGGGGTTCACCCCTCCACTTT
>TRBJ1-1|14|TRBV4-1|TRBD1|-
CASSGRTGRTEAFF
TGCGCCAGCAGCGGACGGACAGGGCGGACTGAAGCTTTCTTT
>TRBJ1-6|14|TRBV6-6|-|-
CASSYSLTGSPLHF
TGTGCCAGCAGTTACTCCTTGACTGGTTCACCCCTCCACTTT
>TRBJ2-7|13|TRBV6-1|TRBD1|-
CASSSTGFYEQYF
TGTGCCAGCAGTTCGACAGGGTTCTACGAGCAGTACTTC
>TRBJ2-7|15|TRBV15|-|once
CATSRGAESSYEQYF
TGTGCCACCAGCCGGGGGGCCGAGAGCTCCTACGAGCAGTACTTC
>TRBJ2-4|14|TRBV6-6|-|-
CASSFREGKNIQYF
TGTGCCAGCAGTTTCAGAGAGGGCAAAAACATTCAGTACTTC
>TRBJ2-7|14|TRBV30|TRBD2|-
CAWSQERAGMVQYF
TGTGCCTGGAGTCAAGAACGAGCGGGGATGGTGCAGTACTTC
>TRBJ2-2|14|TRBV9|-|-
CASSPSRLVGELFF
TGTGCCAGCAGCCCCTCTAGGTTGGTCGGGGAGCTGTTTTTT
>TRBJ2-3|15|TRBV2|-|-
CASSIIAKTGDTQYF
TGTGCCAGCAGTATAATAGCAAAAACGGGAGATACGCAGTATTTT
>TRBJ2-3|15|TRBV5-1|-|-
CASSLGLVRADTQYF
TGCGCCAGCAGCTTGGGACTAGTGAGGGCAGATACGCAGTATTTT
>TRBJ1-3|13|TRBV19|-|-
CASSDSSGNTIYF
TGTGCCTCGAGTGACAGCTCTGGAAACACCATATATTTT
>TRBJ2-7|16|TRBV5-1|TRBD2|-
CASSQPLTGGANEQYF
TGCGCCAGCAGCCAACCTCTGACCGGGGGGGCCAACGAGCAGTACTTC
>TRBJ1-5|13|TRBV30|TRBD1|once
CAWNDRVDQPQHF
TGTGCCTGGAATGACAGGGTAGACCAGCCCCAGCATTTT
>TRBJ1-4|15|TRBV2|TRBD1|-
CASSLTGATNEKLFF
TGTGCCAGCAGCCTTACAGGGGCAACTAATGAAAAACTGTTTTTT